Sequencing of this T cell receptor (beta chain) was carried out in a study of T cell responses to AZD1222 COVID-19 vaccine. A word on this clone: Its specificity is not known.

Overall study findings and caveats: Sampling captured repertoires only after the peak T cell response.

Some clones are missing from TCRdb's copy, which holds only in-frame ones; the method was immunoSEQ multiplex PCR. This table has roughly 120,000 clones, about 88% appearing once. V was trimmed by 4 bases and J by 4 bases, leaving 17 bases between them. CDR1 is MNHNS and CDR2 is SASEGT in the germline V gene. CDR3 size: 16 residues. The sequence derives from an adult in good health. The chain has TRBV6-1 and TRBJ1-5, with a weak D call TRBD1 (6 bases). The specimen comprised peripheral blood, sampled on day 0 of AZD1222 vaccination. CDR3 nucleotide sequence: TGTGCCAGCAGTGCCTTTGACAGGTTGAGGAATCAGCCCCAGCATTTT. This sequence encodes CASSAFDRLRNQPQHF.